One and the same sample provided the 23 T cell receptor beta chains below, sequenced in a study of shared clonotypes between healthy human individuals. Using immunoSEQ multiplex PCR, the repertoire was profiled, and TCRdb retains in-frame clones only, with some absent. The sample has over a million clones, 96% seen once. Sequenced material: naive CD4+ T cells sorted from blood. Subset given: CD45RA+ positively selected. Receptors originate from a man in his thirties or forties in good health.

V and J are TRBV6-5 and TRBJ2-2, with 8 bases that match TRBD1. Germline V CDR1 and CDR2: MNHEY, SVGAGI. V was pared by 2 bases and J by 5 bases, with 7 bases of the junction left unmatched. The CDR3 totals 16 residues. In DNA form, the CDR3 reads TGTGCCAGCAGTTACCTGGCAGGGGGCGCGACCGGGGAGCTGTTTTTT. Translating it yields CASSYLAGGATGELFF.

The rearrangement links TRBV25-1 to TRBJ2-1; 8 positions match TRBD1. J was trimmed by 7 bases and V by 2 bases; bases with no gene match: 7. The germline V gene encodes CDR1 MGHDK and CDR2 SYGVNS. The CDR3 totals 15 residues. The CDR3 DNA follows: TGTGCCAGCAGTGAAGAAGACAGGGGTAGAAATGAGCAGTTCTTC. Translated: CASSEEDRGRNEQFF. Based on the CDR3 plus reference TRBV25-1 and TRBJ2-1, the full variable domain is EADIYQTPRYLVIGTGKKITLECSQTMGHDKMYWYQQDPGMELHLIHYSYGVNSTEKGDLSSESTVSRIRTEHFPLTLESARPSHTSQYLCASSEEDRGRNEQFFGPGTRLTVL.

The V call is TRBV7-8, the J call TRBJ2-5; possibly TRBD1 for D (6 bases). Germline assignment: CDR1 SGHVS and CDR2 FQNEAQ. The CDR3 runs to 15 residues. The ends were cut back, 3 bases at V and 4 bases at J, with 15 bases in the middle. The CDR3 nucleotides are TGTGCCAGCAGCTTCCGGGGACATTCGGTAGAGACCCAGTACTTC. The encoded protein is CASSFRGHSVETQYF.

This sequence joins TRBV9 and TRBJ1-6, with D possibly TRBD1 on 5 matching bases. The V end lost 4 bases, the J end lost 5 bases, and 7 bases lay between the germline ends. The CDR3 loop spans 13 amino acids. Germline V CDR1 and CDR2: SGDLS, YYNGEE. The CDR3 spells CASSSRDNSPLHF. The CDR3 DNA reads as TGTGCCAGCAGCTCCAGGGATAATTCACCCCTCCACTTT.

Remarks on this clone: One end of the junction is discordant with germline, which a read error may explain. V usage is TRBV7-2 and J usage is TRBJ2-7, with 9 bases fitting TRBD2. The CDR3 extends over 14 amino acids. Germline V lookup: CDR1 SGHTA, CDR2 FQGNSA. The DNA for the CDR3 is TGCGCCAGCAGCCACGGGACTAGCTACTACGAGCAGTACTTC. It specifies CASSHGTSYYEQYF.

Only one count was recorded for this clone. The V gene is TRBV7-2, the J gene TRBJ1-3, with D unresolved. CDR1 is SGHTA and CDR2 is FQGNSA in the germline V gene. V lost 7 bases, J lost 4 bases, and 23 bases lay in between. CDR3 length: 17 residues. The chain's CDR3 is CASTRDRLYSGGNTIYF. DNA of the CDR3: TGTGCCAGCACCCGAGACCGACTATACTCTGGCGGAAACACCATATATTTT. The full variable domain, rest sourced from reference TRBV7-2 and TRBJ1-3, is GAGVSQSPSNKVTEKGKDVELRCDPISGHTALYWYRQSLGQGLEFLIYFQGNSAPDKSGLPSDRFSAERTGGSVSTLTIQRTQQEDSAVYLCASTRDRLYSGGNTIYFGEGSWLTVV.

The chain combines TRBV7-2 with TRBJ2-7, with D perhaps matching TRBD2 (6 bases). Trimming stripped 4 bases from V and 3 bases from J, with 13 bases between. In germline, CDR1 is SGHTA, CDR2 FQGNSA. This CDR3 has 14 amino acids. The CDR3 loop reads CASSSSGVLYEQYF. The CDR3 nucleotides read TGTGCCAGCAGCTCATCGGGAGTACTCTACGAGCAGTACTTC.

The chain combines TRBV11-2 with TRBJ1-1, with D tentatively TRBD1 (6 bases). The CDR3 spans 15 residues. V was trimmed by 3 bases and J by 2 bases, leaving 13 bases between them. Germline V gives CDR1 SGHAT, CDR2 FQNNGV. The CDR3 region has the DNA TGTGCCAGCAGCTTGTTGGGGGCCCGTAACACTGAAGCTTTCTTT. It is translated as CASSLLGARNTEAFF.

Here the CDR3 DNA reads TGTGCCAGCAGTGAGACAGGTCGCTGGAATCAGCCCCAGCATTTT. Protein sequence: CASSETGRWNQPQHF. The V gene is TRBV6-1, the J gene TRBJ1-5; D might be TRBD1 (6 bases). The length of the CDR3 is 15 residues. In germline, CDR1 is MNHNS, CDR2 SASEGT. V shed 3 bases and J shed 4 bases, with 13 bases lying between them.

Of note for this clone: The junction and the germline gene differ at one end; a read error may be behind it. Other DNA sequences in the sample encode the same CDR3. This CDR3 reads CASSLGASYEQYF. The CDR3 nucleotides are TGTGCTAGCAGCTTAGGGGCCTCCTACGAGCAGTACTTC. The chain carries TRBV7-7 and TRBJ2-7; a possible D gene is TRBD1 (5 bases). The CDR3 consists of 13 residues. Germline CDR1 is SSHAT and CDR2 is FNYEAQ (reference sequence).

The J gene is TRBJ2-1, the V gene TRBV9, with 16 bases that match TRBD2. The germline V gene has CDR1 SGDLS and CDR2 YYNGEE. V shed 3 bases and J 1 base; nucleotides not matched to a gene: 10. This CDR3 is 20 amino acids long. The CDR3, as DNA: TGTGCCAGCAGCGCCTCCGGGACTAGCGGGAGGGCCCATTCCTACAATGAGCAGTTCTTC. Amino acids: CASSASGTSGRAHSYNEQFF.

The chain carries TRBV9 and TRBJ2-5; D is undetermined. With 0 bases removed from V and 1 base from J, the gap between germline ends came to 16 bases. CDR3 length: 17 amino acids. Germline assignment: CDR1 SGDLS and CDR2 YYNGEE. CDR3 region: CASSVVATPGSQETQYF. The CDR3 DNA follows: TGTGCCAGCAGCGTAGTGGCTACTCCCGGATCCCAAGAGACCCAGTACTTC.

The V and J genes are TRBV7-6 and TRBJ2-7; no reliable D call. The CDR3 has 13 residues. Germline CDR1 is SGHVS and CDR2 is FNYEAQ. Trimming took off 0 bases at V and 0 bases at J, with 3 bases between the two ends. DNA of the CDR3: TGTGCCAGCAGCTTAGCTGTCTCCTACGAGCAGTACTTC. This gives the protein CASSLAVSYEQYF.

This chain links TRBV4-3 with TRBJ2-1; D not resolved. Per germline, CDR1 LGHNA and CDR2 YSLEER. The ends were cut back, 4 bases at V and 6 bases at J, with 10 bases in the middle. CDR3 length: 13 amino acids. The CDR3 sequence: CASSRLVSNEQFF. Written as DNA, the CDR3 is TGCGCCAGCAGCCGGCTAGTGAGCAATGAGCAGTTCTTC.

Regarding this clone: Other DNA variants within this sample encode the same CDR3. The chain couples TRBV9 to TRBJ2-1; D gene unclear. The ends were cut back, 1 base at V and 4 bases at J, with 6 bases in the middle. The CDR3 is 13 amino acids. Germline V CDR1 and CDR2: SGDLS, YYNGEE. CDR3 sequence (DNA): TGTGCCAGCAGCGTATCCCCATACAATGAGCAGTTCTTC. This translates into CASSVSPYNEQFF.

The chain links TRBV5-6 to TRBJ2-1; D is uncertain. The V and J ends lost 4 bases and 9 bases respectively, with 14 bases between them. Germline CDR1 and CDR2: SGHDT and YYEEEE. This CDR3 comprises 13 residues. The CDR3 DNA sequence: TGTGCCAGCAGCATTAGCTTCGCCCCTGAGCAGTTCTTC. This translates into CASSISFAPEQFF.

Only one count was recorded for this clone. V gene TRBV7-2 combines with J gene TRBJ2-3; D uncertain. The CDR3 has 16 residues. Germline V lookup: CDR1 SGHTA, CDR2 FQGNSA. Trimming left V 6 bases short and J 1 base short, with 17 bases between. The CDR3 sequence: CASSPKQVRRTDTQYF. The CDR3 DNA reads as TGTGCCAGCAGTCCAAAGCAGGTCAGACGCACAGATACGCAGTATTTT. The whole variable domain, filled in from reference TRBV7-2 and TRBJ2-3, reads GAGVSQSPSNKVTEKGKDVELRCDPISGHTALYWYRQSLGQGLEFLIYFQGNSAPDKSGLPSDRFSAERTGGSVSTLTIQRTQQEDSAVYLCASSPKQVRRTDTQYFGPGTRLTVL.

As regards this clone: Different DNA sequences within this sample yield the same CDR3. V is TRBV9 and J is TRBJ2-2, with D tentatively TRBD2 (5 bases). V lost 2 bases and J lost 4, with 6 bases in between. From germline, CDR1 is SGDLS and CDR2 YYNGEE. CDR3 length equals 13 residues. The CDR3 coding sequence is TGTGCCAGCAGCGTGAGGGTCACCGGGGAGCTGTTTTTT. This encodes CASSVRVTGELFF.

The genes are TRBV2 and TRBJ2-5, with 7 bases lining up with TRBD2. The V gene's germline CDR1 is SNHLY and CDR2 FYNNEI. The V segment lost 7 bases and the J segment 0 bases; nucleotides outside the gene matches: 20. CDR3 length: 19 amino acids. CDR3 in amino acids: CASTPSRVIAGGDQETQYF. CDR3 nucleotides: TGTGCCAGCACTCCCTCGAGGGTCATAGCGGGTGGGGACCAAGAGACCCAGTACTTC.

The rearrangement links TRBV11-2 to TRBJ2-7; 8 nucleotides align to TRBD2. V gave up 6 bases and J gave up 2 bases; unmatched junction bases: 6. The CDR3 has 14 residues. Per the germline V gene, CDR1 is SGHAT and CDR2 is FQNNGV. In DNA form, the CDR3 reads TGTGCCAGCAGGATTCGGGGACTAGCCTACGAGCAGTACTTC. It yields the protein CASRIRGLAYEQYF.

This chain uses TRBV4-3 with TRBJ1-2; D remains unclear. The CDR3 consists of 17 residues. The V and J ends lost 1 base and 5 bases respectively, with 20 bases between them. Germline CDR1 is LGHNA and CDR2 is YSLEER. The CDR3 sequence: CASSQGYGSRAIYGYTF. DNA for the CDR3: TGCGCCAGCAGCCAAGGATACGGGAGTCGGGCAATTTATGGCTACACCTTC.

The chain combines TRBV5-1 with TRBJ2-5; D ambiguous. Between the trimmed V and J ends, which lost 2 bases and 2 bases, there was a span of 10 bases. The CDR3 spans 14 residues. The V gene's germline CDR1 is SGHRS and CDR2 YFSETQ. The chain's CDR3 is CASSFGVPQETQYF. CDR3 nucleotides: TGCGCCAGCAGCTTCGGAGTTCCGCAAGAGACCCAGTACTTC.

V is TRBV6-5 and J is TRBJ2-1; TRBD1 matches at 9 bases. With 6 bases clipped from V and 9 bases from J, the junction kept 9 bases outside the gene matches. Germline CDR1 MNHEY, CDR2 SVGAGI. CDR3 length: 14 amino acids. The CDR3 spells CASSPGTGHREQFF. CDR3 in DNA: TGTGCCAGCAGCCCCGGGACAGGGCATCGTGAGCAGTTCTTC.